Listed below are T cell receptor beta chains from one sample, sequenced in a study of blood T cells in healthy people across ages. TCRdb re-called the 5' RACE reads with MiXCR, one entry per CDR3 protein. This sample carries about 1,500,000 distinct CDR3 sequences, around 39% of them seen once, and the ten largest clones take 7% to 9.5%. Specimen: blood. The receptors derive from a woman aged 18-29 years in good health. CDR3s include the opening cysteine and the closing phenylalanine or tryptophan. D genes are given only for firm matches. Size tells how often a clone was seen (once, few, many) or the class of an expanded clone, and some rows leave it out.

V gene: TRBV12-3/TRBV12-4; clone size: NA; J gene: TRBJ2-7; D gene: NA; CDR3 DNA: TGTGCCAGCAGTTCCGGGGTCCACGAGCAGTACTTC; CDR3 protein: CASSSGVHEQYF
V gene: TRBV20-1; clone size: few; J gene: TRBJ2-7; D gene: TRBD1; CDR3 DNA: TGCAGTGCTTCCTGGACAGGGACCAGATACGAGCAGTACTTC; CDR3 protein: CSASWTGTRYEQYF
V gene: TRBV3-1; clone size: NA; J gene: TRBJ1-2; D gene: NA; CDR3 DNA: TGTGCCAGCAGCCAAGGGCGGGCCTTTTGGTATGGCTACACCTTC; CDR3 protein: CASSQGRAFWYGYTF
V gene: TRBV14; clone size: once; J gene: TRBJ1-1; D gene: NA; CDR3 DNA: TGTGCCAGCAGCCAAGATATGGGGGCGGTAAACACTGAAGCTTTCTTT; CDR3 protein: CASSQDMGAVNTEAFF
V gene: TRBV15; clone size: NA; J gene: TRBJ2-3; D gene: NA; CDR3 DNA: TGTGCCACCAGCAGAGATTCCAGCGGGCCGACCACAGATACGCAGTATTTT; CDR3 protein: CATSRDSSGPTTDTQYF
V gene: TRBV7-6; clone size: NA; J gene: TRBJ1-2; D gene: NA; CDR3 DNA: TGTGCCAGCAGCTTAGAGACTATCGCGGGGGACGGCTATGGCTACACCTTC; CDR3 protein: CASSLETIAGDGYGYTF
V gene: TRBV12-3/TRBV12-4; clone size: NA; J gene: TRBJ2-1; D gene: NA; CDR3 DNA: TGTGCCAGCAGTTTAGGGGGCGAGGAGTTCTTC; CDR3 protein: CASSLGGEEFF
V gene: TRBV3-1; clone size: NA; J gene: TRBJ1-1; D gene: TRBD1; CDR3 DNA: TGTGCCAGCAGCTTTCCGGGACAGGGAGTTCCTGAAGCTTTCTTT; CDR3 protein: CASSFPGQGVPEAFF
V gene: TRBV2; clone size: NA; J gene: TRBJ2-1; D gene: NA; CDR3 DNA: TGTGCCAGCACGGATTCAGCCTACAATGAGCAGTTCTTC; CDR3 protein: CASTDSAYNEQFF
V gene: TRBV6-2/TRBV6-3; clone size: NA; J gene: TRBJ1-1; D gene: NA; CDR3 DNA: TGTGCCAGCAGTTATCGACAGAGCACTGAAGCTTTCTTT; CDR3 protein: CASSYRQSTEAFF
V gene: TRBV20-1; clone size: NA; J gene: TRBJ2-5; D gene: TRBD2; CDR3 DNA: TGCAGTGCTACTAGCGGGGGGTCCTACAATGAGCAGTACTTC; CDR3 protein: CSATSGGSYNEQYF